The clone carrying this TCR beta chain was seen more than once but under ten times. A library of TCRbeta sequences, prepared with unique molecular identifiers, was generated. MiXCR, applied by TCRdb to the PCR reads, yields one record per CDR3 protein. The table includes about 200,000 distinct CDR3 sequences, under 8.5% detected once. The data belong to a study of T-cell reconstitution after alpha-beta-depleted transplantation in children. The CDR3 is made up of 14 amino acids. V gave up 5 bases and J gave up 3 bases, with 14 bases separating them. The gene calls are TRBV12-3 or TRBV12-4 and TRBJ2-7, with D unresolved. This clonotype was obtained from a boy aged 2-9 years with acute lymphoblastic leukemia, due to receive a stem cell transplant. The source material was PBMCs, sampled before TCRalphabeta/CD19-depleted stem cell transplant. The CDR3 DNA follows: TGTGCCAGCAGTACCGTGAGGAACCACTACGAGCAGTACTTC. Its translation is CASSTVRNHYEQYF.